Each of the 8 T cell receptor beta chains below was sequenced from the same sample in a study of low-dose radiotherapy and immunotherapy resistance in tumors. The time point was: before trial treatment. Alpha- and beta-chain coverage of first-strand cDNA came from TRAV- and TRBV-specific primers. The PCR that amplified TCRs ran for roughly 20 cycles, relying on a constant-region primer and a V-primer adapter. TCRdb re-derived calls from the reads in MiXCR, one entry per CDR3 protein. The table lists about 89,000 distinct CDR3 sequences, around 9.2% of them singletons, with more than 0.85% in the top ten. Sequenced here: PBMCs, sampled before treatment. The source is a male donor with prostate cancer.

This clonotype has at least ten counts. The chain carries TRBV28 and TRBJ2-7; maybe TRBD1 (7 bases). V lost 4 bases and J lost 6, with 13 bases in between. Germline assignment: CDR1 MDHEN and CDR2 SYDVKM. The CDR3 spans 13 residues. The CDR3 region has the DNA TGTGCCAGCAGTTCTACAGGGGAGGCCGAGCAGTACTTC. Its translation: CASSSTGEAEQYF.

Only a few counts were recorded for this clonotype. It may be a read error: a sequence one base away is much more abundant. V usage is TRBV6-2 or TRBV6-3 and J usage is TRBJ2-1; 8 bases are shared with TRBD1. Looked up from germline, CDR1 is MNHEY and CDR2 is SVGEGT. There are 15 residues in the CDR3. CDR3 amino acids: CASSPGQGQYKEQFF. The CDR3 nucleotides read TGTGCCAGCAGTCCCGGACAGGGTCAGTACAAGGAGCAGTTCTTC.

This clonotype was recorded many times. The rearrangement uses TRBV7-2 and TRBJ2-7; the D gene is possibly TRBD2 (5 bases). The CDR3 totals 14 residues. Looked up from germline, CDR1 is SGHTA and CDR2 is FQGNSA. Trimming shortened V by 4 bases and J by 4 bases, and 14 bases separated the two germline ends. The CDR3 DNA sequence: TGTGCCAGCAGCTCGCCCAACGGGGTTTACGAGCAGTACTTC. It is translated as CASSSPNGVYEQYF.

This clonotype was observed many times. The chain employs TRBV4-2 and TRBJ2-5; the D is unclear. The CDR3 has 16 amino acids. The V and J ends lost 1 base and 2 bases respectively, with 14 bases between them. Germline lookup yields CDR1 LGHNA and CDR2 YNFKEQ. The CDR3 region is CASSQGVGSPQETQYF. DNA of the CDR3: TGTGCCAGCAGCCAAGGGGTGGGGTCGCCGCAAGAGACCCAGTACTTC.

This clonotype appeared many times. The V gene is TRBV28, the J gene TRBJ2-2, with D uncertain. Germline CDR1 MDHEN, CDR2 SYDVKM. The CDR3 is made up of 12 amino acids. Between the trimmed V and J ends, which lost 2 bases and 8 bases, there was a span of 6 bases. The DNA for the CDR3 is TGTGCCAGCAGTTTAGAGATTGGGGAGCTGTTTTTT. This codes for CASSLEIGELFF.

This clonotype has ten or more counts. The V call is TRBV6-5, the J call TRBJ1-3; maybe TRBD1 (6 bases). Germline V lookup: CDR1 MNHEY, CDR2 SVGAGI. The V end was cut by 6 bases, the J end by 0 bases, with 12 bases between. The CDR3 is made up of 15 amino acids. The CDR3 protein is CASRNTGSSGNTIYF. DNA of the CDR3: TGTGCCAGCAGGAATACAGGGAGCTCTGGAAACACCATATATTTT.

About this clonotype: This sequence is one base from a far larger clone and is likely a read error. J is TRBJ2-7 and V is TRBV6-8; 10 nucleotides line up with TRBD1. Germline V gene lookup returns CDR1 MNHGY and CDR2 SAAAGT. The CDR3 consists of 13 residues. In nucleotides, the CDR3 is TGTGCCAGCAGCCGGGACAGGGGATACGAGCAGAACTTC. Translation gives CASSRDRGYEQNF.

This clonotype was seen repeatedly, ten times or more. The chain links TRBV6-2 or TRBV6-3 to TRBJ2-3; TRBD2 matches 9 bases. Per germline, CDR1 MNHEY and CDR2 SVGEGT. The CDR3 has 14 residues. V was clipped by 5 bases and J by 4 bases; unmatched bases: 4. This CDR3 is CASSPWTSADTQYF. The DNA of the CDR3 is TGTGCCAGCAGTCCATGGACTAGCGCAGATACGCAGTATTTT.